This note documents a single T cell receptor beta chain sequence. Its antigen is unidentified. CDR3 length: 15 residues. With 5 bases clipped from V and 3 bases from J, the junction kept 6 bases outside the gene matches. The V gene's germline CDR1 is MDHEN and CDR2 SYDVKM. Data came from immunoSEQ multiplex PCR; TCRdb stores just in-frame clones and leaves some out. The profile shows approximately 76,000 clones, about 89% of them singletons. The record originates from a study of OX40 agonist ivuxolimab in advanced cancers. The wider study: Dose-escalation cases comprised hepatocellular carcinoma, melanoma, renal cell or head and neck cancer. A male proportion of 70% to 90% was recorded, with mean age approximately 64 years and range about 20 to 79. Study-wide results and caveats: In the 0.1 to 3.0 mg/kg range, CD4+ and CD8+ blood T cells had expanded clonally by week 6.

The sequence was collected from an adult with an advanced solid tumor such as melanoma, head and neck, liver or kidney cancer. The sample was CD4+ or CD8+ T cells sorted from blood, taken in a trial of the OX40 agonist ivuxolimab. This chain links TRBV28 with TRBJ1-4, with TRBD1 matching 7 bases. The CDR3 region has the DNA TGTGCCAGCAGTAGCCGGGACAGACCTAATGAAAAACTGTTTTTT. Its translation is CASSSRDRPNEKLFF.